One T cell receptor (beta chain) is described in this entry. Its antigen is not known. Trimming stripped 3 bases from V and 5 bases from J, with 22 bases between. Germline loops: CDR1 MDHEN, CDR2 SYDVKM. CDR3 size: 17 residues. Measured with immunoSEQ multiplex PCR; TCRdb has only the in-frame clones, and not every one. The sample lists approximately 720,000 clones; about 91% were seen once. CD8 cells classed as naive were CD45RO-negative and positively selected for CCR7, excluding terminally differentiated effector memory CD45RA+ cells. The healthy adult donors were HIV-negative and reported no recent acute infections or vaccinations. The sample comes from a study of shared clonotypes between healthy human individuals. Overall study results and limits: Memory subsets generally showed smaller estimated richness than naive subsets did. Naive CD4 clonotypes overlapped across several donors at about 5.3%.

The chain recombines TRBV28 with TRBJ2-5, with D perhaps matching TRBD2 (6 bases). This clonotype was sampled from a man aged 25 to 40 in good health. The sample taken for sequencing was naive CD8+ T cells sorted from blood. The CDR3 reads CASSFRRAGPQLETQYF. CDR3 sequence (DNA): TGTGCCAGCAGTTTCCGGAGGGCCGGGCCCCAGCTCGAGACCCAGTACTTC. Based on the CDR3 plus reference TRBV28 and TRBJ2-5, the full variable domain is DVKVTQSSRYLVKRTGEKVFLECVQDMDHENMFWYRQDPGLGLRLIYFSYDVKMKEKGDIPEGYSVSREKKERFSLILESASTNQTSMYLCASSFRRAGPQLETQYFGPGTRLLVL.